This T cell receptor beta chain was captured by sequencing in a study of T-cell memory formation after mild COVID-19. Overall study results and limits: Among clones contracting day 15 to 85, CD4/CD8 was balanced, whereas later expanders leaned CD4+.

Germline CDR1 reads SGHRS; CDR2 reads YFSETQ. This CDR3 contains 13 residues. The V end lost 5 bases, the J end lost 2 bases, and 9 bases lay between the germline ends. Turning to this clonotype: Its cognate antigen is unknown.

TCRdb recomputed calls from the 5' RACE reads with MiXCR, one row per CDR3 protein. The sample lists 400,000 or so distinct CDR3 sequences; around 19% were seen once. Specimen: PBMCs or a T cell subset sorted from them (not recorded which). The rearrangement uses TRBV5-1 and TRBJ2-3; D is undetermined. This TCR came from an adult woman who had mild COVID-19 (a few samples of this study predate the infection). Cell type and time point are not known. CDR3 region: CASRESTTDTQYF. The CDR3 DNA reads TGCGCCAGCAGGGAGTCTACCACAGATACGCAGTATTTT.